This T cell receptor (beta chain) was sequenced for a study of Ad26.COV2.S vaccination and SARS-CoV-2 variants. Study context: Trial arm assignment for the donor was COV1001 Ad26.COV2.S.

Treatment specified: approximately 18 received Ad26.COV2.S at low or high dose, single or two shots; roughly 5 received placebo; per-sample allocation not given. Day 63 after the first vaccine or placebo injection was the time point for sampling. Spike of the Wuhan-strain SARS-CoV-2 was expressed by an Ad26 vector, which formed the vaccine. Study observations and caveats: Substantial breadth was reportedly displayed by spike-specific CD8+ and CD4+ T cell responses after vaccination.

The V end was cut by 2 bases, the J end by 0 bases, with 13 bases between. The CDR3 is 16 amino acids. The germline CDR1 and CDR2 sequences are SGDLS and YYNGEE. The table came from immunoSEQ multiplex PCR; TCRdb's copy has only in-frame clones and leaves some out. The data contain roughly 300,000 clones, 88% of them singletons. A remark on this clone: Antigen specificity is unknown.

The sample here was peripheral blood, taken in a trial of Ad26.COV2.S vaccine versus placebo. The receptor was isolated from a person between 18 and 59 years old who received the Ad26.COV2.S COVID-19 vaccine or a placebo. The chain joins TRBV9 to TRBJ2-3; D uncertain. CDR3 sequence reads: CASSVSPGGSTDTQYF. The CDR3 DNA sequence: TGTGCCAGCAGCGTCAGTCCCGGTGGGAGCACAGATACGCAGTATTTT.